These 20 T cell receptor beta chains were all obtained from the same sample, sequenced in a study of cytomegalovirus exposure and HLA in healthy donors. The PCR used 60 Vbeta and 13 Jbeta primers. Sequencing used immunoSEQ multiplex PCR; TCRdb keeps in-frame clones, though not all of them. Here the sample spans over 200,000 clones, just under 70% being singletons. The sequenced sample consisted of PBMCs. These receptor sequences come from a man between 40 and 49 years old in good health and CMV-seropositive.

This clone was counted only a few times. V gene TRBV2 combines with J gene TRBJ2-7; 8 nucleotides align to TRBD2. This CDR3 contains 13 residues. The junction had 10 bases not matched to a gene; V was cut back by 8 bases and J by 7 bases. Germline V gene sequence: CDR1 SNHLY, CDR2 FYNNEI. CDR3 bases: TGTGCCAGCTACTCGCGGGGGGCCGGGGAGCAGTACTTC. This translates into CASYSRGAGEQYF.

The chain joins TRBV18 to TRBJ1-5; tentatively, D is TRBD1 (5 bases). V lost 3 bases, J lost 5 bases, and 17 bases lay in between. The V gene's germline CDR1 is KGHSH and CDR2 LQKENI. The CDR3 has 16 amino acids. The CDR3 DNA follows: TGTGCCAGCTCACCGGGGACTCCTAGCCTGGATCAGCCCCAGCATTTT. Its translation: CASSPGTPSLDQPQHF.

This chain links TRBV5-1 with TRBJ1-1; D unresolved. Trimming left V 5 bases short and J 0 bases short, with 11 bases between. Germline CDR1 and CDR2: SGHRS and YFSETQ. The CDR3 length is 14 residues. In DNA, the CDR3 is TGCGCCAGCAGTCGAGACAACATGAACACTGAAGCTTTCTTT. This codes for CASSRDNMNTEAFF.

The J gene is TRBJ2-5, the V gene TRBV9, with a possible D match to TRBD2 (6 bases). Germline CDR1 is SGDLS and CDR2 is YYNGEE. V was shortened by 0 bases and J by 2 bases, with 14 bases between the two germline ends. CDR3 size: 16 residues. This CDR3 is CASSVGLAWDQETQYF. DNA of the CDR3: TGTGCCAGCAGCGTAGGTCTAGCGTGGGATCAAGAGACCCAGTACTTC.

This chain uses TRBV5-1 with TRBJ1-1; 9 bases agree with TRBD1. Germline V gene data show CDR1 as SGHRS and CDR2 as YFSETQ. This CDR3 has 17 residues. The ends lost 0 bases at V and 1 base at J; junction bases unmatched: 7. CDR3 amino acids: CASSLDRGREKNTEAFF. As DNA, the CDR3 is TGCGCCAGCAGCTTGGACAGGGGGCGCGAAAAGAACACTGAAGCTTTCTTT.

This clone was detected once. The J gene is TRBJ2-5, the V gene TRBV18, with TRBD1 as a possible D gene (6 bases). Germline V CDR1 and CDR2: KGHSH, LQKENI. This CDR3 is built from 13 residues. V lost 4 bases, J lost 5 bases, and 11 bases lay in between. CDR3 region: CASSLFTGETQYF. DNA of the CDR3: TGTGCCAGCTCACTGTTCACAGGGGAGACCCAGTACTTC.

J is TRBJ2-1 and V is TRBV5-1, with 9 bases identical to TRBD1. CDR3 length: 15 residues. Germline lookup yields CDR1 SGHRS and CDR2 YFSETQ. With 0 bases clipped from V and 4 bases from J, the junction kept 2 bases outside the gene matches. DNA for the CDR3: TGCGCCAGCAGCTTGGGGGGACAGGGATACAATGAGCAGTTCTTC. Translating gives CASSLGGQGYNEQFF.

V gene TRBV6-1 combines with J gene TRBJ2-1; D is ambiguous. The CDR3 is 17 amino acids. Germline-derived CDR1 and CDR2 are MNHNS and SASEGT. Trimming shortened V by 4 bases and J by 0 bases, and 16 bases separated the two germline ends. The CDR3, as DNA: TGTGCCAGCAGTGCGACACGGCCGTCCAACTCCTACAATGAGCAGTTCTTC. It translates to CASSATRPSNSYNEQFF.

This clone was picked up one time. The J gene is TRBJ1-4, the V gene TRBV5-1; TRBD1 matches at 7 bases. V shed 1 base, J shed 8 bases, and the junction held 11 bases outside the gene matches. CDR1 and CDR2 (germline): SGHRS, YFSETQ. The CDR3 extends over 16 amino acids. CDR3 DNA: TGCGCCAGCAGCTTGACAGGGGAAGGGATGACCGAAAAACTGTTTTTT. Its translation: CASSLTGEGMTEKLFF.

This clone was seen only a few times. This sequence joins TRBV6-1 and TRBJ1-4; TRBD1 matches at 9 bases. CDR3 length: 20 residues. Trimming at V came to 1 base and at J to 0 bases, leaving 12 bases not matched to a gene. CDR1 is MNHNS, CDR2 SASEGT, per germline. In nucleotides, the CDR3 is TGTGCCAGCAGTGAAGTGACTTACAGGGGGCGTCGTTCAACTAATGAAAAACTGTTTTTT. This encodes CASSEVTYRGRRSTNEKLFF.

This clone is a singleton in its sample. The V and J genes are TRBV6-6 and TRBJ2-2; D unclear. Trimming took 7 bases from V and 1 from J, leaving 7 bases between them. The CDR3 is 13 amino acids. Germline V CDR1 and CDR2: MNHNY, SVGAGI (reference sequence). CDR3 in DNA: TGTGCCAGCAATGTCGGGAACACCGGGGAGCTGTTTTTT. Translating it yields CASNVGNTGELFF.

V and J are TRBV6-6 and TRBJ2-7, with a weak D call TRBD2 (5 bases). The CDR3 loop spans 15 amino acids. V shed 5 bases and J shed 4 bases, with 18 bases lying between them. Germline V lookup: CDR1 MNHNY, CDR2 SVGAGI (reference sequence). In DNA, the CDR3 is TGTGCCAGCAGTGGACTGGACGGAGCGGTTTACGAGCAGTACTTC. As protein: CASSGLDGAVYEQYF.

This chain connects TRBV5-8 to TRBJ2-7; 8 positions agree with TRBD2. There are 15 residues in the CDR3. The germline gives CDR1 SGHTS, CDR2 YDEGEE. The ends lost 4 bases at V and 0 bases at J; junction bases unmatched: 6. The CDR3 bases are TGTGCCAGCAGCGCCCGACTAGCGAGCTCCTACGAGCAGTACTTC. Protein product: CASSARLASSYEQYF.

The rearrangement joins TRBV5-6 to TRBJ2-2; 9 bases map to TRBD2. The J segment lost 2 bases and the V segment lost 1 base, leaving 12 bases of the junction unmatched. There are 19 residues in the CDR3. Germline V gene data show CDR1 as SGHDT and CDR2 as YYEEEE. As DNA, the CDR3 is TGTGCCAGCAGCTTGTTGTATAGCGGGGGCCCGAAAAACACCGGGGAGCTGTTTTTT. Amino acids: CASSLLYSGGPKNTGELFF.

The chain couples TRBV27 to TRBJ2-1; the D is unclear. V lost 0 bases to trimming and J lost 8 bases, with 8 bases between them. Germline assignment: CDR1 MNHEY and CDR2 SMNVEV (reference sequence). This CDR3 has 13 residues. CDR3 sequence reads: CASSLSNLHEQFF. The CDR3 DNA reads as TGTGCCAGCAGTTTATCGAACTTACATGAGCAGTTCTTC.

This chain connects TRBV11-2 to TRBJ1-3, with TRBD1 matching 8 bases. The V segment lost 7 bases and the J segment 0 bases; nucleotides outside the gene matches: 5. The CDR3 consists of 15 residues. Germline CDR1 reads SGHAT; CDR2 reads FQNNGV. This chain's CDR3 is CASKGQALSGNTIYF. The CDR3 DNA follows: TGTGCCAGCAAGGGACAGGCCCTCTCTGGAAACACCATATATTTT.

This chain joins TRBV7-6 and TRBJ2-7, with D maybe TRBD1 (5 bases). Germline V gene sequence: CDR1 SGHVS, CDR2 FNYEAQ. V lost 2 bases, J lost 4 bases, and 6 bases lay in between. This CDR3 comprises 12 residues. The chain's CDR3 is CASSLPGYEQYF. CDR3 in DNA: TGTGCCAGCAGCTTACCAGGGTACGAGCAGTACTTC.

The chain joins TRBV18 to TRBJ1-2, with D unresolved. Trimming pared 5 bases from V and 1 base from J, leaving 14 bases between. The CDR3 sequence is 15 residues long. Germline lookup yields CDR1 KGHSH and CDR2 LQKENI. CDR3 coding DNA: TGTGCCAGCTCAGCCAATAACGGAGTTAACTATGGCTACACCTTC. As protein: CASSANNGVNYGYTF.

The rearrangement joins TRBV15 to TRBJ1-1; 7 bases line up with TRBD1. Germline CDR1 and CDR2: LNHNV and YYDKDF (reference sequence). After removal of 2 bases from V and 10 bases from J, the junction contained 10 bases not matched to a gene. This CDR3 contains 14 residues. The CDR3 protein is CATSRRDSTVRAFF. CDR3 DNA: TGTGCCACCAGCAGACGGGACAGTACAGTCCGAGCTTTCTTT.

This clone was recorded once. V is TRBV5-1 and J is TRBJ2-5; D unresolved. In germline, CDR1 is SGHRS, CDR2 YFSETQ. V shed 5 bases and J shed 5 bases, with 13 bases lying between them. The CDR3 consists of 13 residues. CDR3 in DNA: TGCGCCAGCAGACAAACAGATTTGGAGACCCAGTACTTC. The encoded protein is CASRQTDLETQYF.